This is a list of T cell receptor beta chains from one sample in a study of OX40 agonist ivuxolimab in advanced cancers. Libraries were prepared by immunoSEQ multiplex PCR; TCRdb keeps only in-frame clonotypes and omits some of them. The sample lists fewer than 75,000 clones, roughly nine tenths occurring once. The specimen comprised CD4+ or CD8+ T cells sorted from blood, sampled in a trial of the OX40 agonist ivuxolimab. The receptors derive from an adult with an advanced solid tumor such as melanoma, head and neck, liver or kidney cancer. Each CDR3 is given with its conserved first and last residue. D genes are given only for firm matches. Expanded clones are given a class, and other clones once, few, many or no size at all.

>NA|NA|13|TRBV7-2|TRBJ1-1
TGTGCCAGCAGCTGGAGGAGGAACACTGAAGCTTTCTTT
CASSWRRNTEAFF
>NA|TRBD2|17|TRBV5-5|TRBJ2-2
TGTGCCAGCAGCTCCTCCACTAGCGCTCCGAACACCGGGGAGCTGTTTTTT
CASSSSTSAPNTGELFF
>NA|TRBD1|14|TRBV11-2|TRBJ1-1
TGTGCCAGCAGCTTCAGGGGGTTCGGCACTGAAGCTTTCTTT
CASSFRGFGTEAFF
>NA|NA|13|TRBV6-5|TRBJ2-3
TGTGCCAGCAGTCCCAGGGGGGGTGGTACGCAGTATTTT
CASSPRGGGTQYF
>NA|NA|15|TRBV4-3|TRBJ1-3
TGCGCCAGCAGCCAAGATCGGATTAAGTCGGACACCATATATTTT
CASSQDRIKSDTIYF
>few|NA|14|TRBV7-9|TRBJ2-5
TGTGCCAGCAGCTTAGTTACCAACCAAGAGACCCAGTACTTC
CASSLVTNQETQYF
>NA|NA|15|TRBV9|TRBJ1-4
TGTGCCAGCAGCGCCAGCGCGGGGCGGGGAGAAAAACTGTTTTTT
CASSASAGRGEKLFF
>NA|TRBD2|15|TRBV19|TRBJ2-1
TGTGCCAGTAGTCCGGGACTAGCGCCCTACAATGAGCAGTTCTTC
CASSPGLAPYNEQFF
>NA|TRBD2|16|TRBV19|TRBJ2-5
TGTGCCAGTAGTACCGTATCTAGCGGGGCAGGGGAGACCCAGTACTTC
CASSTVSSGAGETQYF
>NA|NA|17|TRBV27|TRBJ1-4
TGTGCCAGCAGTAGAACTTGGACAGAACTACCCGTACCAAAACTGTTTTTT
CASSRTWTELPVPKLFF
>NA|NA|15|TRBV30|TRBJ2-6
TGTGCCTGGAGTCCAGGGGGGAGTGGGGCCAACGTCCTGACTTTC
CAWSPGGSGANVLTF
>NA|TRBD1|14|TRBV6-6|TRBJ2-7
TGTGCCAGCATCGGACAGGGGGTTTCCTACGAGCAGTACTTC
CASIGQGVSYEQYF
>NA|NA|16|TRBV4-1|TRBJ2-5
TGCGCCAGCAGCCAAGGAAATCAGGGGTGGGAAGAGACCCAGTACTTC
CASSQGNQGWEETQYF
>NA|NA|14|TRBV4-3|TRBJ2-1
TGCGCCAGCAGCCAGACGGTCTCCTACAATGAGCAGTTCTTC
CASSQTVSYNEQFF
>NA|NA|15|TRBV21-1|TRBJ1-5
TGTGCCAGCAGCCGAACCGGGACAGGAAATCAGCCCCAGCATTTT
CASSRTGTGNQPQHF
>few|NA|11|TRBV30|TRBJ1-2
TGTGCCATGCGGTTACAGGGTGGCTACACCTTC
CAMRLQGGYTF
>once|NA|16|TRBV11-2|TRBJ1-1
TGTGCCAGCAGCTCCCCCTTGGGGGTGGGGAACACTGAAGCTTTCTTT
CASSSPLGVGNTEAFF
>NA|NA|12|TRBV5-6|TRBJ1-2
TGCGCCAGCAGCTCCTGGGACTATGGCTACACCTTC
CASSSWDYGYTF
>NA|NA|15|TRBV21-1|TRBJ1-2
TGTGCCAGCAGCCCTTGGGGACAGGGCGACTATGGCTACACCTTC
CASSPWGQGDYGYTF
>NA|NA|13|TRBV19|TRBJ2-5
TGTGCCAGTAGTCCCAGAACCGGAGAGACCCAGTACTTC
CASSPRTGETQYF
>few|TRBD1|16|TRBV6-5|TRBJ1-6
TGTGCCAGCAGTTACTCCAACAGGGGAGTAATGTCACCCCTCCACTTT
CASSYSNRGVMSPLHF
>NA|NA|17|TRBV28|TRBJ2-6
TGTGCCAGCGCGGGGGGACAGGGCTTCTCTGGGGCCAACGTCCTGACTTTC
CASAGGQGFSGANVLTF
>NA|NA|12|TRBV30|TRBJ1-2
TGTGCCTGGGCCGGGGGGGAGTATGGCTACACCTTC
CAWAGGEYGYTF
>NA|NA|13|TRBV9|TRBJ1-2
TGTGCCAGCAGCCGCGGGGGGAACTATGGCTACACCTTC
CASSRGGNYGYTF
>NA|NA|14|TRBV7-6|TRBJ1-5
TGTGCCAGCAGCTCGGGACAAGTCAATCAGCCCCAGCATTTT
CASSSGQVNQPQHF
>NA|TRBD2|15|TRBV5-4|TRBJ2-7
TGTGCCAGCAGTCCCGCTAGCGGGGAGAAATACGAGCAGTACTTC
CASSPASGEKYEQYF
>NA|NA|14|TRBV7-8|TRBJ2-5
TGTGCCAGCAGCTTAGGGGCCAGGCCTGAGACCCAGTACTTC
CASSLGARPETQYF
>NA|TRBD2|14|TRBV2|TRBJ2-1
TGTGCCAGCAGTCGAGGGAGGGTGGACAATGAGCAGTTCTTC
CASSRGRVDNEQFF
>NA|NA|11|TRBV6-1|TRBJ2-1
TGTGCCAGCAGTTCAAGGAATGAGCAGTTCTTC
CASSSRNEQFF
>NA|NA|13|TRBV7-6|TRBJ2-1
TGTGCCAGCAGCTCCCAGGCCGCAAATGAGCAGTTCTTC
CASSSQAANEQFF
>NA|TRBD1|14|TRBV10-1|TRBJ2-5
TGCGCCAGCAGCCGGGACAGGGGTCGAGAGACCCAGTACTTC
CASSRDRGRETQYF
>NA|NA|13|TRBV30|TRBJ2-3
TGTGCCTGGAGGCGGGACTCTGGCGCTACGCAGTATTTT
CAWRRDSGATQYF
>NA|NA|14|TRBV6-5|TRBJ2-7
TGTGCCAGCAGTTACTCGGGGAGGGGGTACGAGCAGTACTTC
CASSYSGRGYEQYF
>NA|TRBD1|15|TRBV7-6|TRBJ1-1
TGTGCCAGCAGCTCCCAGGGACAGATGAACACTGAAGCTTTCTTT
CASSSQGQMNTEAFF
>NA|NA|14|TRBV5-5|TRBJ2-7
TGTGCCAGCAGCCCCGGGGGCAGTCCCTACGAGCAGTACTTC
CASSPGGSPYEQYF
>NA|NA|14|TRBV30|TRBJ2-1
TGTGCCTGGAGTAAAAGCGGGCGGTACAATGAGCAGTTCTTC
CAWSKSGRYNEQFF
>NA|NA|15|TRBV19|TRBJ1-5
TGTGCCAGTAAGGTATGGGAGATTGGCAATCAGCCCCAGCATTTT
CASKVWEIGNQPQHF
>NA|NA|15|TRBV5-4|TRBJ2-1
TGTGCCAGCAGCTTGAAGGGGAGCTCCTACAATGAGCAGTTCTTC
CASSLKGSSYNEQFF
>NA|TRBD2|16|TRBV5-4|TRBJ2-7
TGTGCCAGCAGCATTAGGACTAGCGGGGTGTTGTACGAGCAGTACTTC
CASSIRTSGVLYEQYF
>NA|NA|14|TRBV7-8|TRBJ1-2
TGTGCCAGCAGCTTATTAACGGCACAGGGAAGCTACACCTTC
CASSLLTAQGSYTF
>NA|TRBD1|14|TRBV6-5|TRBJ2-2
TGTGCCAGCAGTGAGGACAGGTACACCGGGGAGCTGTTTTTT
CASSEDRYTGELFF
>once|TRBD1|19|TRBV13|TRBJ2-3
TGTGCCAGCAGCTTAGTCCCGGGGACCGGACAGGGGAGCACAGATACGCAGTATTTT
CASSLVPGTGQGSTDTQYF
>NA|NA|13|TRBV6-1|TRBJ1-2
TGTGCCAGCAGTGAAACAAGCTTTCCTGGCTACACCTTC
CASSETSFPGYTF
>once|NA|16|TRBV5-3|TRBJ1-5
TGTGCCAGAAGCTTGGTTGCCCGGAATAGCAATCAGCCCCAGCATTTT
CARSLVARNSNQPQHF
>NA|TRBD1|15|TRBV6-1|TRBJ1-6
TGTGCCAGCAGTTCTCAGGGGGGTATTAATTCACCCCTCCACTTT
CASSSQGGINSPLHF
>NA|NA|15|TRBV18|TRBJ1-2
TGTGCCAGCTCACCAATCCGGGGGTCGGACTATGGCTACACCTTC
CASSPIRGSDYGYTF
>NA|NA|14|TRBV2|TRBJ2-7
TGTGCCAGCAGGCGGGACACTGGCTCCTACGAGCAGTACTTC
CASRRDTGSYEQYF
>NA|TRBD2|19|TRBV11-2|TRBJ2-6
TGTGCCAGCAGCTCCCCGGGACTAGCGGGTGTCTCTGGGGCCAACGTCCTGACTTTC
CASSSPGLAGVSGANVLTF
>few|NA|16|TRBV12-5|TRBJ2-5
TGTGCTAGTGGTTGGGGGCGGGCGGAAGGATCAGAGACCCAGTACTTC
CASGWGRAEGSETQYF
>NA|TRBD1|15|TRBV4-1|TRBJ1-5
TGCGCCAGCAGCTCGGACAGGGCCGGCAATCAGCCCCAGCATTTT
CASSSDRAGNQPQHF
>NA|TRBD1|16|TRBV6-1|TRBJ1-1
TGTGCCAGCAGTGATTGGGGACAGGGCGTGAACACTGAAGCTTTCTTT
CASSDWGQGVNTEAFF
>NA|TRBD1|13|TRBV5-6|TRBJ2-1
TGTGCCAGCAGCCCGGACAGGGTCAATGAGCAGTTCTTC
CASSPDRVNEQFF
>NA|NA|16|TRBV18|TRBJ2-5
TGTGCCAGCTCACCGATACAGACCAGGGGACAAGAGACCCAGTACTTC
CASSPIQTRGQETQYF
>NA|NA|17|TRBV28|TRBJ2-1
TGTGCCAGCAGTTGGGCAGGGCTCGATGTATTTTACAATGAGCAGTTCTTC
CASSWAGLDVFYNEQFF